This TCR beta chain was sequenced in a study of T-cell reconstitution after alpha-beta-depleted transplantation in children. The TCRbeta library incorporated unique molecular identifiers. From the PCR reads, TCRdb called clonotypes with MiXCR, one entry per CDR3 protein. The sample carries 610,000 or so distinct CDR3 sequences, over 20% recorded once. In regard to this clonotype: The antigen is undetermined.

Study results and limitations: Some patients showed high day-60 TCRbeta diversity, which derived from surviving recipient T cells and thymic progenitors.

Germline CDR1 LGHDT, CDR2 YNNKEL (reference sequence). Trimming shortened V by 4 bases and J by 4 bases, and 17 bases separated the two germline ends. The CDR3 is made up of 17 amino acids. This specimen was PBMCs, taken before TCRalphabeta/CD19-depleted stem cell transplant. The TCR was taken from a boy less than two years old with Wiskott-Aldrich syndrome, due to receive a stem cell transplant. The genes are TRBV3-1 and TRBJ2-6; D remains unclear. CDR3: CASSRIVTGSGANVLTF. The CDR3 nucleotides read TGTGCCAGCAGCCGTATAGTTACCGGGTCCGGGGCCAACGTCCTGACTTTC.